One and the same sample provided the 13 T cell receptor beta chains below, sequenced in a study of cytomegalovirus exposure and HLA in healthy donors. This PCR relied on a set of 60 Vbeta primers and 13 Jbeta primers. Assay used: immunoSEQ multiplex PCR; TCRdb lists only in-frame clones, some missing. Among under 200,000 clones listed, 65% to 85% were seen once. The specimen was PBMCs. The receptors stem from a woman in her fifties or sixties in good health and CMV-seropositive.

The chain is built from TRBV19 and TRBJ2-1, with D perhaps matching TRBD2 (6 bases). CDR3 length: 14 amino acids. CDR1 and CDR2 (germline): LNHDA, SQIVND (reference sequence). With 7 bases removed from V and 1 base from J, the gap between germline ends came to 11 bases. In nucleotides, the CDR3 is TGTGCCAGTATGGTCGGGAGTTCCTACAATGAGCAGTTCTTC. It translates to CASMVGSSYNEQFF. The whole variable domain, filled in from reference TRBV19 and TRBJ2-1, reads DGGITQSPKYLFRKEGQNVTLSCEQNLNHDAMYWYRQDPGQGLRLIYYSQIVNDFQKGDIAEGYSVSREKKESFPLTVTSAQKNPTAFYLCASMVGSSYNEQFFGPGTRLTVL.

J is TRBJ2-5 and V is TRBV28, with D perhaps matching TRBD2 (7 bases). The length of the CDR3 is 14 residues. Germline V gene sequence: CDR1 MDHEN, CDR2 SYDVKM. Trimming removed 2 bases from V and 6 bases from J, with 13 bases in between. The DNA for the CDR3 is TGTGCCAGCAGTTTACAGGGGAGGGTAAAGACCCAGTACTTC. This translates into CASSLQGRVKTQYF.

In the case of this clone: The sample has other DNA sequences that encode this CDR3 too. V is TRBV5-8 and J is TRBJ1-2; maybe TRBD1 (6 bases). Trimming took 0 bases from V and 3 from J, leaving 18 bases between them. Germline CDR1 is SGHTS and CDR2 is YDEGEE. The CDR3 runs 17 residues. The CDR3 DNA sequence: TGTGCCAGCAGCTTGGCCGAGACAGGAGTAATGTACTATGGCTACACCTTC. Translation: CASSLAETGVMYYGYTF.

This clone was observed a few times. The chain joins TRBV18 to TRBJ1-4; 8 bases are shared with TRBD1. CDR1 is KGHSH and CDR2 is LQKENI in the germline V gene. The CDR3 is 13 residues long. V shed 5 bases, J shed 8 bases, and the junction held 4 bases outside the gene matches. CDR3: CASSSRDREKLFF. The CDR3 DNA is TGTGCCAGCTCATCCCGGGACAGGGAAAAACTGTTTTTT.

The chain recombines TRBV10-3 with TRBJ2-3, with 8 bases fitting TRBD2. V was pared by 4 bases and J by 0 bases, with 12 bases of the junction left unmatched. The germline gives CDR1 ENHRY, CDR2 SYGVKD. The CDR3 has 18 residues. Here the CDR3 reads CAISGSSGMYTSTDTQYF. In DNA form, the CDR3 reads TGTGCCATCAGTGGAAGTAGCGGGATGTATACTAGCACAGATACGCAGTATTTT.

The chain couples TRBV5-1 to TRBJ1-4; 8 bases map to TRBD1. V lost 4 bases, J lost 4 bases, and 6 bases stayed unmatched. The CDR3 has 15 residues. Germline loops: CDR1 SGHRS, CDR2 YFSETQ. The CDR3 reads CASSLQQGDNEKLFF. CDR3 coding DNA: TGCGCCAGCAGCCTACAACAGGGGGATAATGAAAAACTGTTTTTT. Complete variable domain (other parts from reference TRBV5-1 and TRBJ1-4): KAGVTQTPRYLIKTRGQQVTLSCSPISGHRSVSWYQQTPGQGLQFLFEYFSETQRNKGNFPGRFSGRQFSNSRSEMNVSTLELGDSALYLCASSLQQGDNEKLFFGSGTQLSVL.

By sample share, this clone is medium-sized. Mismatch with germline at one junction end may stem from a read error. The chain is built from TRBV5-4 and TRBJ2-7; D not certain. The CDR3 is 15 amino acids. The germline CDR1 and CDR2 sequences are SGHNT and YYREEE (reference sequence). The CDR3 DNA reads as TGTGCCAGCGGCTTGGGCCTCGGAGTCGCCTACGAGCAGTACTTC. Translation gives CASGLGLGVAYEQYF. Looking up the rest from reference TRBV5-4 and TRBJ2-7 gives the full variable domain: ETGVTQSPTHLIKTRGQQVTLRCSSQSGHNTVSWYQQALGQGPQFIFQYYREEENGRGNFPPRFSGLQFPNYSSELNVNALELDDSALYLCASGLGLGVAYEQYFGPGTRLTVT.

The chain has TRBV7-9 and TRBJ2-3; 8 nucleotides line up with TRBD2. Per the germline V gene, CDR1 is SEHNR and CDR2 is FQNEAQ (reference sequence). CDR3 length: 15 residues. Trimming removed 0 bases from V and 4 bases from J; junction bases left unmatched: 3. The CDR3 protein is CASSLAGLAADTQYF. The CDR3 DNA follows: TGTGCCAGCAGCTTAGCCGGACTAGCAGCAGATACGCAGTATTTT.

The gene calls are TRBV5-1 and TRBJ2-7; 7 bases align to TRBD2. Losses at the gene ends were 4 bases for V and 5 bases for J; bases not matched to a gene: 12. There are 15 residues in the CDR3. The germline gives CDR1 SGHRS, CDR2 YFSETQ. CDR3: CASSPRTRGSDEQYF. CDR3 sequence (DNA): TGCGCCAGCAGCCCCCGGACTAGGGGATCGGACGAGCAGTACTTC.

This chain connects TRBV28 to TRBJ2-1; D may be TRBD1 (6 bases). Trimming pared 5 bases from V and 4 bases from J, leaving 12 bases between. Germline CDR1 MDHEN, CDR2 SYDVKM. The CDR3 totals 14 residues. The CDR3 DNA sequence: TGTGCCAGCAGTCCCGGGACAAAGTACAATGAGCAGTTCTTC. Encoded protein: CASSPGTKYNEQFF.

This rearrangement joins TRBV11-2 to TRBJ1-3; possibly TRBD1 for D (6 bases). Germline values: CDR1 SGHAT, CDR2 FQNNGV. Trimming removed 5 bases from V and 0 bases from J, with 14 bases in between. This CDR3 is built from 16 residues. DNA for the CDR3: TGTGCCAGCAGCACCCGGACAGCGAGCTCTGGAAACACCATATATTTT. This codes for CASSTRTASSGNTIYF.

The genes are TRBV7-2 and TRBJ2-5, with 11 bases lining up with TRBD1. Germline CDR1 SGHTA, CDR2 FQGNSA. The CDR3 has 17 amino acids. Germline trimming cut 1 base from V and 3 bases from J; bases unmatched to any gene: 7. The CDR3 coding sequence is TGTGCCAGCAGCTTAGGGACAGGGGGCACCAGTAAAGAGACCCAGTACTTC. It yields the protein CASSLGTGGTSKETQYF.

This clone has only one observation. The chain carries TRBV27 and TRBJ2-3; 7 bases map to TRBD2. CDR3 length: 15 amino acids. V shed 5 bases and J 0 bases; nucleotides not matched to a gene: 5. Germline V gene data show CDR1 as MNHEY and CDR2 as SMNVEV (reference sequence). Here the CDR3 reads CASSKPSGSTDTQYF. CDR3 nucleotides: TGTGCCAGCAGTAAGCCTAGCGGTAGCACAGATACGCAGTATTTT.